The TCR beta chain under discussion was sequenced for a study of blood T cell repertoires in COVID-19. The overall study: Whether acute or convalescent, the COVID-19 samples came from the United States, Italy and Spain.

Per germline, CDR1 MNHEY and CDR2 SMNVEV (reference sequence). The CDR3 runs 15 residues. With 2 bases removed from V and 3 bases from J, the gap between germline ends came to 14 bases. The method was immunoSEQ multiplex PCR; TCRdb's version includes in-frame clones alone and lacks a portion of them. The sample holds tens of thousands of clones, about 86% seen once. Specimen: peripheral blood. The rearrangement uses TRBV27 and TRBJ2-7; maybe TRBD1 (6 bases). This clonotype was sampled from a human donor in a cohort sampled during active COVID-19. CDR3 sequence: CASSLRPQGYYEQYF. The DNA for the CDR3 is TGTGCCAGCAGTTTAAGGCCACAGGGCTACTACGAGCAGTACTTC.